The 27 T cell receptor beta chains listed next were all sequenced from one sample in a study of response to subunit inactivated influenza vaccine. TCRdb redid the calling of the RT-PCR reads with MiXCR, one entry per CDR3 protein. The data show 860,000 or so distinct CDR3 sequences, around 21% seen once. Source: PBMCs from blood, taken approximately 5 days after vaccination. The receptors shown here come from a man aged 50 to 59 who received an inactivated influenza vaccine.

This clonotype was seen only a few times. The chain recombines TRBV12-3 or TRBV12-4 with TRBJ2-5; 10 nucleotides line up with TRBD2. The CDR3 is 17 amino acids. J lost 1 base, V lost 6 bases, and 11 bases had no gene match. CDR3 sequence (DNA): TGTGCCAGCAGCCATCCGTGGGCTAGCGGGGGCCAAGAGACCCAGTACTTC. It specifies CASSHPWASGGQETQYF.

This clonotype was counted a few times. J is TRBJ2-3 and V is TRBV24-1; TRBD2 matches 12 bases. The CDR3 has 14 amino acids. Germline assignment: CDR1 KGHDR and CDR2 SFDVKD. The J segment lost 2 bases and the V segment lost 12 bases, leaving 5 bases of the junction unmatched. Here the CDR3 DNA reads TGTGCCTCGACTAGCGGGAGACCCACAGATACGCAGTATTTT. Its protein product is CASTSGRPTDTQYF.

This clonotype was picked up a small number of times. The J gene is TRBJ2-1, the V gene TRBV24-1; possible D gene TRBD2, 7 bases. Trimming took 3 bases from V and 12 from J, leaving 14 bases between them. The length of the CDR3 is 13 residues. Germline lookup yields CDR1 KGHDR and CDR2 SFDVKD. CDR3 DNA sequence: TGTGCCACCAGTGATCTAGGGGGGGCCGGGCAGTTCTTC. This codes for CATSDLGGAGQFF.

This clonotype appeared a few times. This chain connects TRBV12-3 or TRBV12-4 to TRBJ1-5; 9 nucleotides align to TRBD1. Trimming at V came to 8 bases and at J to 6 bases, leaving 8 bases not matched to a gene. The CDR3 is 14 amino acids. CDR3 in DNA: TGTGCCAGCCTGATGGGACAGGGCGGTCAGCCCCAGCATTTT. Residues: CASLMGQGGQPQHF.

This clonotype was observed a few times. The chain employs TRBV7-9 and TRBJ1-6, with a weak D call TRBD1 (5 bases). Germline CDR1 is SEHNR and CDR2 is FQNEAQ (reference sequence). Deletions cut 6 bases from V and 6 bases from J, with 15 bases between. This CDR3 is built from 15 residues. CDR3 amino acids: CASSYTGTGNSPLHF. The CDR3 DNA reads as TGTGCCAGCAGTTACACCGGGACGGGTAATTCACCCCTCCACTTT.

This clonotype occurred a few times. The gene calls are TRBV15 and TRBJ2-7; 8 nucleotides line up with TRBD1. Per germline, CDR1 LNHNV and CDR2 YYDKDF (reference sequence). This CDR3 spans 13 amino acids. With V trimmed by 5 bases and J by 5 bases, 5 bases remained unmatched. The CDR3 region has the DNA TGTGCCACCAGCCGGACAGGGTCCCACGAGCAGTACTTC. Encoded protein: CATSRTGSHEQYF.

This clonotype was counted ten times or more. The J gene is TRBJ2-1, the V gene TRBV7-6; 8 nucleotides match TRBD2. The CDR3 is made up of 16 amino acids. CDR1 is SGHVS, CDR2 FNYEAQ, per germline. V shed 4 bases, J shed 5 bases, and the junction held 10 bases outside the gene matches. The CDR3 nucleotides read TGTGCCAGCAGCTCACGCAAAAGCGGGGGCCACAATGAGCAGTTCTTC. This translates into CASSSRKSGGHNEQFF.

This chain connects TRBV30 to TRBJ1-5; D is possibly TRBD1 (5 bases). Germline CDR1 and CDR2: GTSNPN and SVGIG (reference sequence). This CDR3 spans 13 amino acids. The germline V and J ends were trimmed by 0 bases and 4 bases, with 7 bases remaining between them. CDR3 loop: CAWSVDSNQPQHF. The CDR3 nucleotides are TGTGCCTGGAGTGTAGACAGTAATCAGCCCCAGCATTTT.

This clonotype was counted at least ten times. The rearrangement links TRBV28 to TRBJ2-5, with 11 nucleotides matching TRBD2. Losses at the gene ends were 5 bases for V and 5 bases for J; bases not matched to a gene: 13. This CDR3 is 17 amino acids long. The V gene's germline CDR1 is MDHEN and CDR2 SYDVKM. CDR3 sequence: CASSTHFSGGAGETQYF. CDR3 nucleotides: TGTGCCAGCAGTACCCACTTTAGCGGGGGGGCCGGGGAGACCCAGTACTTC.

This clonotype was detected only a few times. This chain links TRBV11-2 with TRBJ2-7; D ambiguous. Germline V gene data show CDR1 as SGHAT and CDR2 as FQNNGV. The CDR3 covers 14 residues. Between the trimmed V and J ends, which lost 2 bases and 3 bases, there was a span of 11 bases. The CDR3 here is CASSLQSGSYEQYF. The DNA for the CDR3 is TGTGCCAGCAGCTTACAATCCGGCAGCTACGAGCAGTACTTC.

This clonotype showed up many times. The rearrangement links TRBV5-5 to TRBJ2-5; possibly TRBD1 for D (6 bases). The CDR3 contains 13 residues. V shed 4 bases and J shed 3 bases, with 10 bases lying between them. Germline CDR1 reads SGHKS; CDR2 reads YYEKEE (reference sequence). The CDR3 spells CASSLRQEETQYF. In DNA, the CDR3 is TGTGCCAGCAGCCTCAGACAGGAAGAGACCCAGTACTTC.

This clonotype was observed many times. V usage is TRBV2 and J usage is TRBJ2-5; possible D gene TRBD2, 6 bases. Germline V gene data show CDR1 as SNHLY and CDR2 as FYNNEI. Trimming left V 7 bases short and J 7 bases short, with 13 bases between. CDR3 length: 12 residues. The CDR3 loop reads CASNTGSGTQYF. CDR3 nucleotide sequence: TGTGCCAGCAACACCGGGAGTGGGACCCAGTACTTC. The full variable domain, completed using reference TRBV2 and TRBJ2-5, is EPEVTQTPSHQVTQMGQEVILRCVPISNHLYFYWYRQILGQKVEFLVSFYNNEISEKSEIFDDQFSVERPDGSNFTLKIRSTKLEDSAMYFCASNTGSGTQYFGPGTRLLVL.

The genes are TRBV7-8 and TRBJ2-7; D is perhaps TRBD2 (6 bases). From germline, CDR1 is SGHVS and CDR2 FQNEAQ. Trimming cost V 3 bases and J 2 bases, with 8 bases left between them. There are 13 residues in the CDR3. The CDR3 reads CASSFREPYEQYF. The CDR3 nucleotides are TGTGCCAGCAGCTTCCGGGAGCCCTACGAGCAGTACTTC.

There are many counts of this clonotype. The CDR3: CASSLEPGNYGYTF. The CDR3 DNA sequence: TGCGCCAGCAGCTTGGAACCCGGGAACTATGGCTACACCTTC. This chain links TRBV5-1 with TRBJ1-2; D is undetermined. Trimming took 0 bases from V and 2 from J, leaving 8 bases between them. This CDR3 has 14 residues. Looked up from germline, CDR1 is SGHRS and CDR2 is YFSETQ.

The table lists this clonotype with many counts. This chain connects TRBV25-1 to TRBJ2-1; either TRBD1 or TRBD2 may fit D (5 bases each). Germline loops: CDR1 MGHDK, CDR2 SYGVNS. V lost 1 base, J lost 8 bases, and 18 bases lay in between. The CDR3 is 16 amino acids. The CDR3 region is CASSESRGVAGDEQFF. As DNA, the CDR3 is TGTGCCAGCAGTGAATCCCGAGGGGTAGCCGGGGATGAGCAGTTCTTC.

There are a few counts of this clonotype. The CDR3 spells CASSPSKVNTDTQYF. The CDR3, as DNA: TGTGCCAGCTCACCATCGAAAGTAAACACAGATACGCAGTATTTT. V and J are TRBV18 and TRBJ2-3; D is unclear. V lost 2 bases, J lost 2 bases, and 11 bases lay in between. This CDR3 region has 15 residues. Germline CDR1 reads KGHSH; CDR2 reads LQKENI.

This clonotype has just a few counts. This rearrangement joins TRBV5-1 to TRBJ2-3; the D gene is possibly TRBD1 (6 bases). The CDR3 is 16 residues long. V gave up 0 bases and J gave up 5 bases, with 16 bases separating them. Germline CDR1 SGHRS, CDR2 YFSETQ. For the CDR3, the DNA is TGCGCCAGCAGCTTGGGGAATGGACAGAGGGGAGATACGCAGTATTTT. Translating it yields CASSLGNGQRGDTQYF.

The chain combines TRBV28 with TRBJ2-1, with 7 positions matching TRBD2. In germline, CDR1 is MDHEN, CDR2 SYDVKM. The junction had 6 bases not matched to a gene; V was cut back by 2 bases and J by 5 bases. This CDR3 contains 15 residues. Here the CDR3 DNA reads TGTGCCAGCAGTTTAGTGTGGGAGGGCCACAATGAGCAGTTCTTC. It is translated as CASSLVWEGHNEQFF.

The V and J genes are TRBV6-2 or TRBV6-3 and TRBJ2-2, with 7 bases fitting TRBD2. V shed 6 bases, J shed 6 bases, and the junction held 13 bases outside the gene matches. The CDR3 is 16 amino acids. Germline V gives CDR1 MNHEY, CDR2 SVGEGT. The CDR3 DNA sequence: TGTGCCAGCAGCATCAGCATGCTGGGGGGGTCCGGGGAGCTGTTTTTT. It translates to CASSISMLGGSGELFF.

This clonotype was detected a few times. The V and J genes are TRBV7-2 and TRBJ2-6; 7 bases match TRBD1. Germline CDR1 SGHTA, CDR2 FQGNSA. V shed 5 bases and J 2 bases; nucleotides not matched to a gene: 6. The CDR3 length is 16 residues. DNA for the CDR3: TGTGCCAGCAGCAACCGACAGGGCACTGGGGCCAACGTCCTGACTTTC. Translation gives CASSNRQGTGANVLTF. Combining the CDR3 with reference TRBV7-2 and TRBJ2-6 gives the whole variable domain GAGVSQSPSNKVTEKGKDVELRCDPISGHTALYWYRQSLGQGLEFLIYFQGNSAPDKSGLPSDRFSAERTGGSVSTLTIQRTQQEDSAVYLCASSNRQGTGANVLTFGAGSRLTVL.

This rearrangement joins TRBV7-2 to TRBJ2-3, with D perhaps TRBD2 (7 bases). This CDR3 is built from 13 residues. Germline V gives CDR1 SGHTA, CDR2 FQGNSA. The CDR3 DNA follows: TGTGGCTGGGGGGGCGTCCCCACAGATACGCAGTATTTT. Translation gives CGWGGVPTDTQYF.

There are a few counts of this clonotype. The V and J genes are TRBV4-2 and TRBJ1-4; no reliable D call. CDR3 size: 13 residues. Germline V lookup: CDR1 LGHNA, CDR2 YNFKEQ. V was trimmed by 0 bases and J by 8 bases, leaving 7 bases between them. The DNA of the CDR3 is TGTGCCAGCAGCCAAGATGTAGGCGAAAAACTGTTTTTT. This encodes CASSQDVGEKLFF.

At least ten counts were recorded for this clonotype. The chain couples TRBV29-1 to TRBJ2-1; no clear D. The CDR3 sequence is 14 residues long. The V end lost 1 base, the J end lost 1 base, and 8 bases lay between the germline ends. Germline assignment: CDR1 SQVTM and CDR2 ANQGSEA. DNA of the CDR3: TGCAGCGTTGAAGGGGGAAGGTCCTACAATGAGCAGTTCTTC. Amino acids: CSVEGGRSYNEQFF.

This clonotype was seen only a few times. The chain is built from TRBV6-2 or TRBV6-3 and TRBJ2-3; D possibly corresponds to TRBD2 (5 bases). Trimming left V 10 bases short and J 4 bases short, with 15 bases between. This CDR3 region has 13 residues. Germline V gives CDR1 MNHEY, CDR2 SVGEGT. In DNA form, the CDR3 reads TGTGCCACCCGAGCGAGGGCGGCAGATACGCAGTATTTT. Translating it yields CATRARAADTQYF.

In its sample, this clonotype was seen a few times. The CDR3 loop is CSARPPGTGNNEQFF. DNA of the CDR3: TGCAGTGCTAGACCGCCCGGGACAGGGAACAATGAGCAGTTCTTC. The V call is TRBV20-1, the J call TRBJ2-1, with 9 bases that match TRBD1. This CDR3 spans 15 amino acids. Germline CDR1 is DFQATT and CDR2 is SNEGSKA (reference sequence). V gave up 2 bases and J gave up 5 bases; unmatched junction bases: 7.

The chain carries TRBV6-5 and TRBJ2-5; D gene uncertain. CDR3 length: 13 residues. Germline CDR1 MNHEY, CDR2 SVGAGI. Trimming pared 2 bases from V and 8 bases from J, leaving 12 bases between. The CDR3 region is CASSYTLMGTQYF. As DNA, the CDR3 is TGTGCCAGCAGTTACACGTTAATGGGAACCCAGTACTTC.

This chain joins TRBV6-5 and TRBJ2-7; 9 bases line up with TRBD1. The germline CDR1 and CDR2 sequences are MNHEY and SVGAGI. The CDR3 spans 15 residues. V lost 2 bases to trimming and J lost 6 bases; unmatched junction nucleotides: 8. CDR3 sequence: CASSYRDRDFPEQYF. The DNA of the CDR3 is TGTGCCAGCAGTTACCGGGACAGGGACTTCCCCGAGCAGTACTTC.